This is a list of T cell receptor beta chains from one sample in a study of cytomegalovirus exposure and HLA in healthy donors. Profiling relied on immunoSEQ multiplex PCR, and the TCRdb table lists in-frame clones only, not all of them. The data contain 150,000 or so clones, around 84% of them singletons. Sequencing was performed on PBMCs. These receptors were obtained from a man aged 40-50 years in good health and CMV-seropositive. Each CDR3 is given with its conserved first and last residue. D genes are given only for firm matches. Clone size is given for some rows only: seen once, a few or many times, or a class if the clone is expanded.

V: TRBV5-1
D: TRBD1
size: few
J: TRBJ1-1
CDR3: CASSLGSGTGYAFF
DNA: TGCGCCAGCAGCTTGGGCTCCGGGACAGGGTACGCTTTCTTT

V: TRBV6-4
D: TRBD2
size: NA
J: TRBJ2-1
CDR3: CASSEGLASYNEQFF
DNA: TGTGCCAGCAGTGAGGGACTAGCGAGCTACAATGAGCAGTTCTTC

V: TRBV6-1
D: TRBD1
size: NA
J: TRBJ2-7
CDR3: CASDNLGQGADEQYF
DNA: TGTGCCAGCGATAACCTTGGACAGGGGGCAGACGAGCAGTACTTC

V: TRBV30
D: NA
size: once
J: TRBJ2-6
CDR3: CALSLSSGANVLTF
DNA: TGTGCCTTGAGCCTGAGCTCTGGGGCCAACGTCCTGACTTTC

V: TRBV29-1
D: NA
size: NA
J: TRBJ2-1
CDR3: CSVEQLAGNEQFF
DNA: TGCAGCGTTGAACAACTAGCTGGTAATGAGCAGTTCTTC

V: TRBV9
D: NA
size: NA
J: TRBJ2-2
CDR3: CASSPVTTNLNTGELFF
DNA: TGTGCCAGCAGCCCTGTGACTACTAACCTAAACACCGGGGAGCTGTTTTTT

V: TRBV9
D: NA
size: NA
J: TRBJ1-4
CDR3: CASSVVPGANEKLFF
DNA: TGTGCCAGCAGCGTAGTGCCGGGAGCGAATGAAAAACTGTTTTTT

V: TRBV28
D: NA
size: NA
J: TRBJ2-7
CDR3: CASSSVTYEQYF
DNA: TGTGCCAGCAGTTCCGTAACCTACGAGCAGTACTTC

V: TRBV29-1
D: NA
size: NA
J: TRBJ2-6
CDR3: CSAVQGAGANVLTF
DNA: TGCAGCGCCGTACAGGGTGCCGGGGCCAACGTCCTGACTTTC

V: TRBV29-1
D: TRBD1
size: NA
J: TRBJ1-2
CDR3: CSVAEGAYGYTF
DNA: TGCAGCGTTGCGGAGGGGGCCTATGGCTACACCTTC

V: TRBV7-9
D: NA
size: NA
J: TRBJ2-7
CDR3: CASSLAGDEQYF
DNA: TGTGCCAGCAGCTTAGCGGGAGACGAGCAGTACTTC

V: TRBV11-3
D: NA
size: NA
J: TRBJ2-1
CDR3: CASSLGGMGDNEQFF
DNA: TGTGCCAGCAGCTTGGGCGGGATGGGCGACAATGAGCAGTTCTTC

V: TRBV7-2
D: TRBD1
size: NA
J: TRBJ2-2
CDR3: CASTSLGRGYTGELFF
DNA: TGTGCCAGCACCTCTCTGGGCAGGGGGTACACCGGGGAGCTGTTTTTT

V: TRBV18
D: TRBD1
size: few
J: TRBJ2-7
CDR3: CASSPAAGGDYEQYF
DNA: TGTGCCAGCTCACCGGCGGCAGGGGGTGACTACGAGCAGTACTTC

V: TRBV7-3
D: TRBD2
size: NA
J: TRBJ2-3
CDR3: CASSLGGGRMADTQYF
DNA: TGTGCCAGCAGCTTAGGTGGCGGGAGGATGGCAGATACGCAGTATTTT

V: TRBV11-1
D: TRBD2
size: NA
J: TRBJ2-3
CDR3: CASSSPRRTSSTDTQYF
DNA: TGTGCCAGCAGCTCACCCCGTCGGACTAGCAGCACAGATACGCAGTATTTT

V: TRBV19
D: NA
size: NA
J: TRBJ2-1
CDR3: CASSISWTTNTEQFF
DNA: TGTGCCAGTAGTATATCCTGGACAACCAATACTGAGCAGTTCTTC

V: TRBV28
D: NA
size: NA
J: TRBJ2-4
CDR3: CASSSPGGNIQYF
DNA: TGTGCCAGCAGTTCACCCGGGGGAAACATTCAGTACTTC

V: TRBV5-1
D: NA
size: NA
J: TRBJ2-2
CDR3: CASSQGQGTGELFF
DNA: TGCGCCAGCAGCCAGGGGCAGGGGACCGGGGAGCTGTTTTTT

V: TRBV29-1
D: TRBD1
size: NA
J: TRBJ2-3
CDR3: CSARRQGSTDTQYF
DNA: TGCAGCGCCAGACGACAGGGCTCCACAGATACGCAGTATTTT

V: TRBV18
D: TRBD1
size: NA
J: TRBJ1-1
CDR3: CASSPRLGTANTEAFF
DNA: TGTGCCAGCTCACCGCGACTGGGGACAGCGAACACTGAAGCTTTCTTT

V: TRBV7-8
D: TRBD2
size: NA
J: TRBJ2-1
CDR3: CAILREGGPYNEQFF
DNA: TGTGCCATCCTACGGGAGGGAGGGCCTTACAATGAGCAGTTCTTC

V: TRBV7-9
D: NA
size: NA
J: TRBJ1-2
CDR3: CASSLVSPNYGYTF
DNA: TGTGCCAGCAGCTTAGTTAGCCCTAACTATGGCTACACCTTC

V: TRBV28
D: NA
size: NA
J: TRBJ2-2
CDR3: CASSLMGPGTGELFF
DNA: TGTGCCAGCAGTTTAATGGGGCCTGGCACCGGGGAGCTGTTTTTT

V: TRBV10-3
D: TRBD1
size: NA
J: TRBJ1-3
CDR3: CAINPGQSNTIYF
DNA: TGTGCCATCAACCCGGGACAGTCAAACACCATATATTTT

V: TRBV7-3
D: TRBD2
size: NA
J: TRBJ2-2
CDR3: CASSLWGGSGELFF
DNA: TGTGCCAGCAGCCTCTGGGGGGGGTCCGGGGAGCTGTTTTTT

V: TRBV30
D: NA
size: NA
J: TRBJ2-1
CDR3: CAWRGGVGEQFF
DNA: TGTGCCTGGAGGGGGGGAGTTGGAGAGCAGTTCTTC

V: TRBV4-1
D: TRBD2
size: once
J: TRBJ2-1
CDR3: CASSQEGGGSAYNEQFF
DNA: TGCGCCAGCAGCCAAGAGGGCGGCGGGAGTGCCTACAATGAGCAGTTCTTC

V: TRBV23-1
D: TRBD1
size: NA
J: TRBJ2-7
CDR3: CASSQPLRDSYEQYF
DNA: TGCGCCAGCAGTCAACCTCTCCGGGACAGCTACGAGCAGTACTTC

V: TRBV5-1
D: NA
size: few
J: TRBJ2-1
CDR3: CASYRGEKNEQFF
DNA: TGCGCCAGCTATCGGGGAGAGAAGAATGAGCAGTTCTTC

V: TRBV7-9
D: NA
size: NA
J: TRBJ1-5
CDR3: CASSSGLTNQPQHF
DNA: TGTGCCAGCAGTTCAGGGTTAACCAATCAGCCCCAGCATTTT

V: TRBV7-3
D: TRBD1
size: NA
J: TRBJ1-1
CDR3: CASSSPDRGLFEAFF
DNA: TGTGCCAGCAGCTCCCCGGACAGGGGATTGTTTGAAGCTTTCTTT

V: TRBV29-1
D: NA
size: NA
J: TRBJ1-1
CDR3: CSVDRQMNTEAFF
DNA: TGCAGCGTTGACCGACAAATGAACACTGAAGCTTTCTTT

V: TRBV6-6
D: NA
size: NA
J: TRBJ1-1
CDR3: CASNQGSEAFF
DNA: TGTGCCAGCAATCAGGGGTCTGAAGCTTTCTTT

V: TRBV19
D: NA
size: NA
J: TRBJ2-2
CDR3: CASSQDSLSTGELFF
DNA: TGTGCCAGTAGTCAGGACAGCTTATCCACCGGGGAGCTGTTTTTT

V: TRBV5-5
D: NA
size: NA
J: TRBJ2-1
CDR3: CASSFPQDNEQFF
DNA: TGTGCCAGCAGCTTCCCCCAGGACAATGAGCAGTTCTTC

V: TRBV7-9
D: NA
size: NA
J: TRBJ2-3
CDR3: CASSSPRLGGTDTQYF
DNA: TGTGCCAGCAGCTCGCCTAGACTAGGGGGCACAGATACGCAGTATTTT

V: TRBV5-1
D: TRBD1
size: NA
J: TRBJ1-3
CDR3: CASSSDYSGTGMRNTIYF
DNA: TGCGCCAGCAGCTCCGACTACTCCGGGACAGGGATGAGAAACACCATATATTTT

V: TRBV21-1
D: NA
size: NA
J: TRBJ1-3
CDR3: CASSMSSGNTIYF
DNA: TGTGCCAGCAGCATGAGCTCTGGAAACACCATATATTTT

V: TRBV20-1
D: NA
size: NA
J: TRBJ2-7
CDR3: CSARVGPVQYF
DNA: TGCAGTGCTAGAGTGGGGCCGGTGCAGTACTTC

V: TRBV19
D: NA
size: NA
J: TRBJ1-1
CDR3: CASRDRSENTEAFF
DNA: TGTGCCAGTAGAGACAGGTCTGAGAACACTGAAGCTTTCTTT

V: TRBV7-2
D: NA
size: NA
J: TRBJ2-1
CDR3: CASSPQGAGGYNEQFF
DNA: TGTGCCAGCAGCCCCCAGGGGGCGGGGGGGTACAATGAGCAGTTCTTC

V: TRBV28
D: NA
size: few
J: TRBJ1-2
CDR3: CASSVDSPTNYGYTF
DNA: TGTGCCAGCAGTGTCGACAGCCCTACTAACTATGGCTACACCTTC

V: TRBV6-1
D: TRBD1
size: NA
J: TRBJ2-1
CDR3: CASRGTVENEQFF
DNA: TGTGCCAGCAGGGGGACAGTTGAAAATGAGCAGTTCTTC

V: TRBV15
D: TRBD1
size: NA
J: TRBJ2-2
CDR3: CATSRKQGSGELFF
DNA: TGTGCCACCAGCAGGAAACAGGGGTCCGGGGAGCTGTTTTTT

V: TRBV19
D: TRBD1
size: NA
J: TRBJ1-1
CDR3: CASSVRDSKLNTEAFF
DNA: TGTGCCAGTAGCGTCCGGGACAGCAAACTGAACACTGAAGCTTTCTTT

V: TRBV27
D: NA
size: once
J: TRBJ2-7
CDR3: CASSLGGGDYEQYF
DNA: TGTGCCAGCAGTTTAGGAGGGGGGGACTACGAGCAGTACTTC

V: TRBV19
D: NA
size: NA
J: TRBJ2-3
CDR3: CASSMGPRGTDTQYF
DNA: TGTGCCAGTAGTATGGGTCCGCGGGGCACAGATACGCAGTATTTT

V: TRBV7-6
D: NA
size: NA
J: TRBJ1-2
CDR3: CASSLGPGTYGYTF
DNA: TGTGCCAGCAGCTTAGGGCCGGGAACCTATGGCTACACCTTC

V: TRBV23-1
D: NA
size: NA
J: TRBJ2-5
CDR3: CASSHRQGPPFLETQYF
DNA: TGCGCCAGCAGTCATAGGCAGGGGCCCCCATTTTTGGAGACCCAGTACTTC

V: TRBV30
D: NA
size: NA
J: TRBJ1-5
CDR3: CAWSVLERHQPQHF
DNA: TGTGCCTGGAGTGTACTGGAGAGGCATCAGCCCCAGCATTTT

V: TRBV5-1
D: TRBD1
size: NA
J: TRBJ2-6
CDR3: CASSMDRGVGANVLTF
DNA: TGCGCCAGCAGCATGGACAGGGGGGTTGGGGCCAACGTCCTGACTTTC

V: TRBV6-6
D: NA
size: NA
J: TRBJ1-1
CDR3: CASSYRGGRVNTEAFF
DNA: TGTGCCAGCAGTTACCGCGGGGGCCGGGTGAACACTGAAGCTTTCTTT

V: TRBV18
D: NA
size: NA
J: TRBJ2-7
CDR3: CASSPPLLSGEQYF
DNA: TGTGCCAGCTCACCACCTCTCCTCAGTGGCGAGCAGTACTTC

V: TRBV6-5
D: NA
size: NA
J: TRBJ2-1
CDR3: CASSSSGSSYNEQFF
DNA: TGTGCCAGCAGCTCAAGCGGAAGCTCCTACAATGAGCAGTTCTTC

V: TRBV5-1
D: NA
size: NA
J: TRBJ1-5
CDR3: CASSPNQPQHF
DNA: TGCGCCAGCAGCCCTAATCAGCCCCAGCATTTT

V: TRBV6-5
D: TRBD1
size: NA
J: TRBJ2-7
CDR3: CASSYSYLGQAYEQYF
DNA: TGTGCCAGCAGTTACTCGTATTTGGGACAGGCTTACGAGCAGTACTTC

V: TRBV19
D: NA
size: NA
J: TRBJ1-1
CDR3: CASSIGGIGTEAFF
DNA: TGTGCCAGTAGTATAGGCGGGATAGGCACTGAAGCTTTCTTT

V: TRBV9
D: TRBD2
size: NA
J: TRBJ2-1
CDR3: CASSVSPVGGRAYNEQFF
DNA: TGTGCCAGCAGCGTATCCCCGGTTGGCGGGAGGGCTTACAATGAGCAGTTCTTC

V: TRBV19
D: TRBD1
size: NA
J: TRBJ2-2
CDR3: CASSIPGQGARTGELFF
DNA: TGTGCCAGTAGCATCCCGGGACAGGGGGCGCGCACCGGGGAGCTGTTTTTT